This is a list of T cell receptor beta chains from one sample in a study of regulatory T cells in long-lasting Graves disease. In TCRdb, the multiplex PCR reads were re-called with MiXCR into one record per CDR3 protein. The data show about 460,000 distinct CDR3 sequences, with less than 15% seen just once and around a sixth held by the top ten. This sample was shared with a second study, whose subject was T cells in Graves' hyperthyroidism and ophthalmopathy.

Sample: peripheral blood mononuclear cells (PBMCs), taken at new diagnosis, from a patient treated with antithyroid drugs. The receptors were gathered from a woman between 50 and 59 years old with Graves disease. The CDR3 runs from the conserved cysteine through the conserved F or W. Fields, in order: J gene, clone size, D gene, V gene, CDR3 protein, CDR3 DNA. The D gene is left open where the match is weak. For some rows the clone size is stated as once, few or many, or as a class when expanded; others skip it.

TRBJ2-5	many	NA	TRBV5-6	CASSLWTAQETQYF	TGTGCCAGCAGCCTTTGGACAGCCCAAGAGACCCAGTACTTC
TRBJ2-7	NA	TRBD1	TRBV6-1	CASSGPGQGLSYEQYF	TGTGCCAGCAGTGGACCGGGACAGGGACTCTCCTACGAGCAGTACTTC
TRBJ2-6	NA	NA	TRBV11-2	CASRSHVGFLTF	TGTGCCAGCAGGTCCCACGTCGGGTTCCTGACTTTC
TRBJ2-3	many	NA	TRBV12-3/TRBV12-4	CASSFRRLGTDTQYF	TGTGCCAGCAGTTTCCGAAGGCTCGGCACAGATACGCAGTATTTT
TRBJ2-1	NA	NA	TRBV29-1	CSVDEGGGYNEQFF	TGCAGCGTTGACGAGGGGGGGGGGTACAATGAGCAGTTCTTC
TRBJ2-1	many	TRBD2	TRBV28	CASSFAGVAYNEQFF	TGTGCCAGCAGTTTCGCGGGAGTAGCCTACAATGAGCAGTTCTTC
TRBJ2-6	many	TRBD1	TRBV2	CASFGQVPGSGANVLTF	TGTGCCAGCTTTGGACAGGTACCTGGCTCTGGGGCCAACGTCCTGACTTTC
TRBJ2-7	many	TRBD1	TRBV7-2	CASSLGGGRRYEQYF	TGTGCCAGCAGCTTAGGAGGGGGCAGGCGCTACGAGCAGTACTTC
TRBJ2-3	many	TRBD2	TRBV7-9	CASSSILAGEDTQYF	TGTGCCAGCAGCTCGATACTAGCGGGTGAGGATACGCAGTATTTT
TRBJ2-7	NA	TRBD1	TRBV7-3	CVSSPDRGPYEQYF	TGTGTCAGCAGCCCGGACAGGGGGCCTTACGAGCAGTACTTC
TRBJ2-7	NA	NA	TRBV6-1	CAGHRKGLDSYEQYF	TGTGCCGGACATAGAAAGGGATTAGACTCCTACGAGCAGTACTTC
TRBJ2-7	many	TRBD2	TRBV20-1	CSAAGLAVSSYEQYF	TGCAGTGCTGCGGGACTAGCGGTGAGCTCCTACGAGCAGTACTTC
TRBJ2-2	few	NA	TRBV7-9	CGAHGGEVNTGELFF	TGTGGGGCCCACGGAGGGGAAGTTAACACCGGGGAGCTGTTTTTT
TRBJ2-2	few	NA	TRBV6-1	CASTPGPPLTGELFF	TGTGCCAGCACCCCGGGACCACCACTGACCGGGGAGCTGTTTTTT
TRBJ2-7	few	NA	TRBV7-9	CASSPQRDKYEQYF	TGTGCCAGCAGCCCACAGAGGGACAAGTACGAGCAGTACTTC
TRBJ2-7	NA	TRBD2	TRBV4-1	CASSQGRWTSANYEQYF	TGCGCCAGCAGCCAAGGTCGGTGGACTAGCGCCAACTACGAGCAGTACTTC
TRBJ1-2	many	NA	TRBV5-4	CASSLAGGPNYGYTF	TGTGCCAGCAGCTTGGCCGGGGGGCCCAACTATGGCTACACCTTC
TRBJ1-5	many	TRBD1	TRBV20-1	CSALTGGHNQPQHF	TGCAGTGCACTAACAGGGGGCCACAATCAGCCCCAGCATTTT
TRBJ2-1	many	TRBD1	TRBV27	CASSRMTGGAGFGNEQFF	TGTGCCAGCAGTAGAATGACAGGGGGCGCAGGATTTGGCAATGAGCAGTTCTTC
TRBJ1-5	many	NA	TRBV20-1	CSASSVDRQPQHF	TGCAGTGCTAGTAGTGTCGACCGGCAGCCCCAGCATTTT
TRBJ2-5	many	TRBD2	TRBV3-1	CASSLLAGEGETQYF	TGTGCCAGCAGCCTCCTAGCGGGAGAGGGGGAGACCCAGTACTTC
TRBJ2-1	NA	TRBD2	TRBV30	CAWSPPGLAVYNEQFF	TGTGCCTGGAGTCCCCCGGGACTAGCGGTATACAATGAGCAGTTCTTC